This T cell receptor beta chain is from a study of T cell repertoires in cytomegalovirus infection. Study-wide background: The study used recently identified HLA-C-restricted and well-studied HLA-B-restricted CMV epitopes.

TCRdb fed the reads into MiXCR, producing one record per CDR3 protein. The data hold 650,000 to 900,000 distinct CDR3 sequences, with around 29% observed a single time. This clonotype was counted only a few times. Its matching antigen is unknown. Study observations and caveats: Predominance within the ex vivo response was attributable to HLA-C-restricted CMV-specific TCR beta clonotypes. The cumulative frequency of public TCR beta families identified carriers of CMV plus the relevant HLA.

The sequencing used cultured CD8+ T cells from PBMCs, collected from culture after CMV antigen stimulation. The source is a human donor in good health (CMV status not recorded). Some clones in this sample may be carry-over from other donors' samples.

The CDR3 region is CASSSTKAGNEQFF. The CDR3 region has the DNA TGTGCCAGCAGTTCAACAAAAGCCGGGAATGAGCAGTTCTTC. The chain joins TRBV27 to TRBJ2-1, with unresolved D. V was clipped by 4 bases and J by 7 bases, with 14 bases between them. Germline V gives CDR1 MNHEY, CDR2 SMNVEV (reference sequence). There are 14 residues in the CDR3.